The 30 T cell receptor beta chains in this list originate from one sample, sequenced in a study of T cell changes during pregnancy in multiple sclerosis. Clones were sequenced by immunoSEQ multiplex PCR, and TCRdb holds only the in-frame ones, with some missing. This sample carries around 33,000 clones, 85% to 90% of them seen once, and the ten largest clones take under 8%. The source material was CD8+ T cells from peripheral blood mononuclear cells, sampled before pregnancy. The receptors originated from a female donor with multiple sclerosis, enrolled in a pregnancy study.

This clone was counted once. Other DNA sequences in the same sample also yield this CDR3. The genes are TRBV9 and TRBJ2-5, with 8 bases matching TRBD2. Germline V gene data show CDR1 as SGDLS and CDR2 as YYNGEE. After removal of 0 bases from V and 5 bases from J, the junction contained 6 bases not matched to a gene. CDR3 length: 15 residues. As DNA, the CDR3 is TGTGCCAGCAGCGTAGGGGCGGGGGGCCGGGAGACCCAGTACTTC. Its translation: CASSVGAGGRETQYF.

The rearrangement uses TRBV7-9 and TRBJ2-7; tentatively, D is TRBD2 (6 bases). In germline, CDR1 is SEHNR, CDR2 FQNEAQ (reference sequence). There are 18 residues in the CDR3. Trimming stripped 1 base from V and 7 bases from J, with 26 bases between. The CDR3 sequence: CASSLGVLRGKYSGEQYF. CDR3 sequence (DNA): TGTGCCAGCAGCTTAGGCGTCCTACGGGGGAAATATTCAGGGGAGCAGTACTTC.

The genes are TRBV19 and TRBJ1-2; D gene ambiguous. The CDR3 is 17 amino acids. Germline loops: CDR1 LNHDA, CDR2 SQIVND (reference sequence). Trimming shortened V by 0 bases and J by 5 bases, and 19 bases separated the two germline ends. The CDR3 reads CASSIDFWRDMRYGYTF. CDR3 coding DNA: TGTGCCAGTAGTATAGATTTCTGGAGGGATATGCGGTATGGCTACACCTTC.

The chain links TRBV28 to TRBJ2-7, with 9 bases that match TRBD2. Per the germline V gene, CDR1 is MDHEN and CDR2 is SYDVKM. The junction had 6 bases not matched to a gene; V was cut back by 6 bases and J by 0 bases. This CDR3 region has 15 residues. The CDR3 is CASSVAGDSSYEQYF. Here the CDR3 DNA reads TGTGCCAGCAGCGTAGCGGGGGATAGCTCCTACGAGCAGTACTTC.

The rearrangement joins TRBV7-9 to TRBJ2-2; a possible D gene is TRBD1 (6 bases). Between the trimmed V and J ends, which lost 5 bases and 1 base, there was a span of 11 bases. Germline V CDR1 and CDR2: SEHNR, FQNEAQ (reference sequence). The CDR3 consists of 15 residues. The CDR3 sequence is CASSPRTENTGELFF. In DNA, the CDR3 is TGTGCCAGCAGCCCGCGGACAGAGAACACCGGGGAGCTGTTTTTT.

The chain links TRBV5-1 to TRBJ2-7; D perhaps matches TRBD1 (5 bases). The CDR3 length is 15 residues. The germline V gene has CDR1 SGHRS and CDR2 YFSETQ. Trimming took off 1 base at V and 3 bases at J, with 14 bases between the two ends. CDR3 DNA: TGCGCCAGCAGCTTGAGGGGTACCCCCCTCTACGAGCAGTACTTC. Its translation: CASSLRGTPLYEQYF.

The chain is built from TRBV7-6 and TRBJ2-7; weak D call: TRBD2 (5 bases). Germline loops: CDR1 SGHVS, CDR2 FNYEAQ. The CDR3 extends over 15 amino acids. The V end lost 3 bases, the J end lost 2 bases, and 14 bases lay between the germline ends. Here the CDR3 DNA reads TGTGCCAGCAGCTTGGGCCAGCGGAATACCTACGAGCAGTACTTC. Translating gives CASSLGQRNTYEQYF.

The rearrangement joins TRBV9 to TRBJ2-3; 10 positions agree with TRBD2. V dropped 0 bases and J dropped 2; count of bases not matched to a gene: 3. Germline assignment: CDR1 SGDLS and CDR2 YYNGEE. The CDR3 extends over 16 amino acids. The CDR3 loop reads CASSVDLAGDTDTQYF. CDR3 DNA: TGTGCCAGCAGCGTAGACCTAGCGGGGGACACAGATACGCAGTATTTT.

The chain is built from TRBV5-4 and TRBJ1-1, with a possible D match to TRBD1 (5 bases). Germline-derived CDR1 and CDR2 are SGHNT and YYREEE (reference sequence). Trimming stripped 3 bases from V and 7 bases from J, with 16 bases between. The CDR3 has 14 amino acids. The CDR3 here is CASSWGGVVREAFF. CDR3 in DNA: TGTGCCAGCAGCTGGGGGGGGGTCGTTCGTGAAGCTTTCTTT.

This chain connects TRBV4-1 to TRBJ2-7, with D possibly being TRBD2 (5 bases). Germline-derived CDR1 and CDR2 are MGHRA and YSYEKL. The CDR3 has 15 residues. V lost 0 bases to trimming and J lost 7 bases, with 16 bases between them. This chain's CDR3 is CASSQDGGLTVEQYF. The CDR3 nucleotides read TGCGCCAGCAGCCAAGATGGAGGACTCACGGTAGAGCAGTACTTC.

The chain carries TRBV13 and TRBJ2-5; D unresolved. There are 12 residues in the CDR3. The V end was cut by 5 bases, the J end by 5 bases, with 9 bases between. Germline V lookup: CDR1 PRHDT, CDR2 FYEKMQ (reference sequence). DNA for the CDR3: TGTGCCAGCAGCCGCGACATCGAGACCCAGTACTTC. Translation: CASSRDIETQYF.

The V call is TRBV7-6, the J call TRBJ1-4, with unresolved D. Trimming stripped 1 base from V and 6 bases from J, with 12 bases between. Germline V gene lookup returns CDR1 SGHVS and CDR2 FNYEAQ. The CDR3 has 15 residues. The CDR3 sequence is CASSLVAGRHEKLFF. CDR3 coding DNA: TGTGCCAGCAGCTTAGTGGCGGGGAGGCATGAAAAACTGTTTTTT. Looking up the rest from reference TRBV7-6 and TRBJ1-4 gives the full variable domain: GAGVSQSPRYKVTKRGQDVALRCDPISGHVSLYWYRQALGQGPEFLTYFNYEAQQDKSGLPNDRFSAERPEGSISTLTIQRTEQRDSAMYRCASSLVAGRHEKLFFGSGTQLSVL.

This clone was found once. The rearrangement links TRBV9 to TRBJ2-5; TRBD2 agrees at 8 bases. The CDR3 length is 14 residues. The germline gives CDR1 SGDLS, CDR2 YYNGEE. V was clipped by 3 bases and J by 2 bases; unmatched bases: 3. In DNA form, the CDR3 reads TGTGCCAGCAGCGACGGGGGGGAACAAGAGACCCAGTACTTC. This codes for CASSDGGEQETQYF.

V is TRBV13 and J is TRBJ2-3; 8 bases are a match to TRBD2. The CDR3 length is 13 residues. Germline V CDR1 and CDR2: PRHDT, FYEKMQ (reference sequence). V shed 3 bases, J shed 6 bases, and the junction held 2 bases outside the gene matches. CDR3 DNA: TGTGCCAGCAGCTTTCCGGGGGGGGATACGCAGTATTTT. Protein product: CASSFPGGDTQYF.

The chain joins TRBV28 to TRBJ2-7; D possibly corresponds to TRBD1 (7 bases). Germline loops: CDR1 MDHEN, CDR2 SYDVKM. This CDR3 spans 14 amino acids. V gave up 3 bases and J gave up 6 bases, with 15 bases separating them. The CDR3 sequence: CASSFQGGVGEQYF. The CDR3 nucleotides read TGTGCCAGCAGTTTTCAGGGGGGCGTGGGCGAGCAGTACTTC. The variable domain in full, with the rest retrieved from reference TRBV28 and TRBJ2-7, is DVKVTQSSRYLVKRTGEKVFLECVQDMDHENMFWYRQDPGLGLRLIYFSYDVKMKEKGDIPEGYSVSREKKERFSLILESASTNQTSMYLCASSFQGGVGEQYFGPGTRLTVT.

The CDR3: CASSSMRSYEQYF. CDR3 nucleotides: TGTGCCAGCAGCTCCATGAGATCCTACGAGCAGTACTTC. The V gene is TRBV13, the J gene TRBJ2-7; D is uncertain. The V and J ends lost 4 bases and 1 base respectively, with 8 bases between them. The V gene's germline CDR1 is PRHDT and CDR2 FYEKMQ (reference sequence). CDR3 length equals 13 residues.

This chain joins TRBV6-6 and TRBJ2-4; D ambiguous. Germline CDR1 and CDR2: MNHNY and SVGAGI (reference sequence). Deletions cut 5 bases from V and 3 bases from J, with 17 bases between. The CDR3 is 16 residues long. CDR3 sequence: CASSTPHAVNKNIQYF. CDR3 nucleotide sequence: TGTGCCAGCAGTACCCCACATGCAGTTAACAAAAACATTCAGTACTTC.

The chain is built from TRBV28 and TRBJ2-5; no firm D call. Looked up from germline, CDR1 is MDHEN and CDR2 is SYDVKM. The CDR3 length is 14 residues. With 8 bases removed from V and 5 bases from J, the gap between germline ends came to 18 bases. The CDR3 here is CASGTLGLEETQYF. The CDR3 bases are TGTGCCAGCGGCACCCTTGGTTTGGAGGAGACCCAGTACTTC.

The chain carries TRBV7-9 and TRBJ1-2; tentative D call: TRBD1 (5 bases). The V end was cut by 3 bases, the J end by 3 bases, with 11 bases between. This CDR3 comprises 14 residues. Germline V gene lookup returns CDR1 SEHNR and CDR2 FQNEAQ (reference sequence). This CDR3 reads CASSFGGSDYGYTF. The CDR3 bases are TGTGCCAGCAGCTTCGGGGGTTCCGACTATGGCTACACCTTC.

This clone ranks as medium-sized. This sequence joins TRBV14 and TRBJ1-4; the match to TRBD1 covers 8 bases. Trimming cost V 5 bases and J 5 bases; bases outside gene matches: 7. Germline V gene lookup returns CDR1 SGHDN and CDR2 FVKESK. This CDR3 has 15 amino acids. The DNA for the CDR3 is TGTGCCAGCAGCTTGAGGACAGGGTGGAATGAAAAACTGTTTTTT. Its protein is CASSLRTGWNEKLFF.

The J gene is TRBJ2-1, the V gene TRBV27, with D unresolved. CDR3 length: 14 amino acids. The germline CDR1 and CDR2 sequences are MNHEY and SMNVEV (reference sequence). Trimming removed 6 bases from V and 0 bases from J, with 9 bases in between. DNA of the CDR3: TGTGCCAGCAGCTCGGTTAGCTCCTACAATGAGCAGTTCTTC. It encodes CASSSVSSYNEQFF.

The chain recombines TRBV7-9 with TRBJ1-3, with a possible D match to TRBD1 (5 bases). CDR3 length: 19 amino acids. The ends were cut back, 3 bases at V and 4 bases at J, with 25 bases in the middle. Germline CDR1 reads SEHNR; CDR2 reads FQNEAQ (reference sequence). CDR3 residues: CASSFHPHTSGTRGNTIYF. For the CDR3, the DNA is TGTGCCAGCAGCTTTCATCCCCACACCTCCGGGACTCGAGGAAACACCATATATTTT.

The chain uses TRBV5-6 and TRBJ2-5, with 7 bases matching TRBD1. The CDR3 loop spans 14 amino acids. V lost 3 bases, J lost 5 bases, and 7 bases stayed unmatched. Germline lookup yields CDR1 SGHDT and CDR2 YYEEEE. CDR3 sequence: CASSYDRVWETQYF. The CDR3 coding sequence is TGTGCCAGCAGCTACGACAGGGTGTGGGAGACCCAGTACTTC. The full variable domain, completed using reference TRBV5-6 and TRBJ2-5, is DAGVTQSPTHLIKTRGQQVTLRCSPKSGHDTVSWYQQALGQGPQFIFQYYEEEERQRGNFPDRFSGHQFPNYSSELNVNALLLGDSALYLCASSYDRVWETQYFGPGTRLLVL.

The rearrangement links TRBV27 to TRBJ2-1; TRBD2 matches at 12 bases. Germline V gene data show CDR1 as MNHEY and CDR2 as SMNVEV (reference sequence). The CDR3 sequence is 14 residues long. J lost 7 bases, V lost 8 bases, and 6 bases had no gene match. CDR3 region: CASSSGGASNEQFF. In nucleotides, the CDR3 is TGTGCCAGCTCTAGCGGGGGGGCGTCGAATGAGCAGTTCTTC.

J is TRBJ2-1 and V is TRBV11-2, with a possible D match to TRBD1 (5 bases). The germline V gene encodes CDR1 SGHAT and CDR2 FQNNGV. Trimming took 2 bases from V and 5 from J, leaving 10 bases between them. This CDR3 spans 14 amino acids. The CDR3 nucleotides read TGTGCCAGCAGCTTAATTGTAGGGGACAATGAGCAGTTCTTC. Its protein is CASSLIVGDNEQFF. Full variable domain (outside the CDR3, taken from reference TRBV11-2 and TRBJ2-1): EAGVAQSPRYKIIEKRQSVAFWCNPISGHATLYWYQQILGQGPKLLIQFQNNGVVDDSQLPKDRFSAERLKGVDSTLKIQPAKLEDSAVYLCASSLIVGDNEQFFGPGTRLTVL.

The chain combines TRBV2 with TRBJ2-7; 11 bases line up with TRBD2. Germline V gene sequence: CDR1 SNHLY, CDR2 FYNNEI. Losses at the gene ends were 9 bases for V and 3 bases for J; bases not matched to a gene: 4. CDR3 size: 13 residues. The CDR3 protein is CARSGTSGYEQYF. As DNA, the CDR3 is TGTGCCAGATCCGGGACTAGCGGCTACGAGCAGTACTTC.

The chain uses TRBV7-8 and TRBJ2-2; D gene ambiguous. The CDR3 consists of 12 residues. Looked up from germline, CDR1 is SGHVS and CDR2 is FQNEAQ. V lost 2 bases and J 7 bases, leaving 5 bases between the germline ends. CDR3 residues: CASSLRYGELFF. The DNA of the CDR3 is TGTGCCAGCAGCTTACGTTACGGGGAGCTGTTTTTT.

This sequence joins TRBV6-5 and TRBJ1-2; a weak D match, TRBD1 (5 bases). CDR3 length equals 14 residues. CDR1 is MNHEY and CDR2 is SVGAGI in the germline V gene. The V and J ends lost 0 bases and 6 bases respectively, with 11 bases between them. The CDR3 DNA follows: TGTGCCAGCAGTTACTCGGAGCAGGGAAATGGCTACACCTTC. As protein: CASSYSEQGNGYTF.

The chain combines TRBV28 with TRBJ2-3; perhaps TRBD1 as D (5 bases). Trimming removed 3 bases from V and 3 bases from J, with 22 bases in between. CDR1 and CDR2 from the germline V gene are MDHEN and SYDVKM. This CDR3 contains 18 residues. The CDR3 loop reads CASSFSSGWGPGTDTQYF. For the CDR3, the DNA is TGTGCCAGCAGTTTCTCCTCGGGTTGGGGCCCCGGGACAGATACGCAGTATTTT.

The rearrangement joins TRBV4-3 to TRBJ2-7; 7 nucleotides match TRBD1. Germline CDR1 reads LGHNA; CDR2 reads YSLEER. The CDR3 contains 15 residues. Trimming took 1 base from V and 6 from J; bases not matched to a gene: 9. CDR3 region: CASSQGTGVLSEQYF. The CDR3 coding sequence is TGCGCCAGCAGCCAAGGGACAGGAGTACTAAGCGAGCAGTACTTC.